The clone carrying this TCR beta chain showed up just a few times. Antigen specificity is unknown. The CDR3 totals 12 residues. Germline CDR1 reads GTSNPN; CDR2 reads SVGIG (reference sequence). V was pared by 0 bases and J by 7 bases, with 9 bases between. The entry originates in a study of cytomegalovirus exposure and HLA in healthy donors. PCR amplification relied on 60 Vbeta primers (plus 13 Jbeta primers). Libraries were prepared by immunoSEQ multiplex PCR; TCRdb keeps only in-frame clonotypes and omits some of them. The data contain roughly 100,000 clones, roughly four fifths of them seen just once; the ten biggest clones take up more than 2.5%. Study conclusions and caveats: There were some 150 TCR beta chains listed as cytomegalovirus-associated. Researchers reported in a later analysis that common viral pathogens appeared linked to several top clusters. Follow-up analysis later connected one missense variant in DCLRE1C with trimming of TCR beta V- and J-genes.

The clonotype originates from a male donor in good health and CMV-seropositive. Sequenced material: PBMCs. The V call is TRBV30, the J call TRBJ1-1, with D possibly matching TRBD1 (6 bases). Written as DNA, the CDR3 is TGTGCCTGGAGTGTGGTCAGGGGTGAAGCTTTCTTT. As protein: CAWSVVRGEAFF.